This is a list of T cell receptor beta chains from one sample in a study of blood T cells in healthy people across ages. In TCRdb, the 5' RACE reads were re-called with MiXCR into one record per CDR3 protein. The profile covers about 1 million distinct CDR3 sequences, with around 43% appearing a single time and 18% taken by the ten largest. Input material: blood. The receptors come from a woman aged 55-69 years in good health. Each CDR3 is given with its conserved first and last residue. The D gene is left open where the match is weak. Clone size is given for some rows only: seen once, a few or many times, or a class if the clone is expanded.

NA TRBJ1-5 few TRBV15 TGTGCCACCAGCGGCGGGCTGAGCAATCAGCCCCAGCATTTT CATSGGLSNQPQHF
TRBD2 TRBJ2-5 NA TRBV20-1 TGCAGTGCTAGGGGAGGGAACTGGGGAGAGACCCAGTACTTC CSARGGNWGETQYF
NA TRBJ2-7 NA TRBV28 TGTACCAGCAGGGAGGACGGGAGCTCCTACGAGCAGTACTTC CTSREDGSSYEQYF
NA TRBJ1-2 few TRBV6-6 TGTGCCAGCAGTTACCGAGCATCAGGCCTTACTACCTATGGCTACACCTTC CASSYRASGLTTYGYTF
TRBD2 TRBJ2-4 few TRBV29-1 TGCAGCGTGCAGGGTGGGAGTAGGCGGGAGCAGTACTTC CSVQGGSRREQYF
NA TRBJ2-7 NA TRBV20-1 TGCAGTGCGGCCGGGACACAGCTCTACGAGCAGTACTTC CSAAGTQLYEQYF
NA TRBJ2-5 NA TRBV6-1 TGTGCCAGCAGTCCACGTACAGGGTGGCAAGAGACCCAGTACTTC CASSPRTGWQETQYF
NA TRBJ2-3 NA TRBV21-1 TGTGCCAGCAGCATGATAGGACGGACAAGCCATCCTAGCACAGATACGCAGTATTTT CASSMIGRTSHPSTDTQYF
TRBD1 TRBJ1-1 once TRBV5-1 TGCGCCAGCAGCCCTCACTTGGCAGGGGGCTATACTGAAGCTTTCTTT CASSPHLAGGYTEAFF
TRBD1 TRBJ2-7 few TRBV28 TGTGCCAGCAGTTACTCAGGACAGGGGAACGAGCAGTACTTC CASSYSGQGNEQYF
TRBD1 TRBJ1-6 NA TRBV27 TGTGCCAGCAGTGCGAAGGGGGCCTCCTATAATTCACCCCTCCACTTT CASSAKGASYNSPLHF
NA TRBJ1-2 few TRBV4-1 TGCGCCAGCAGCCAAGATCACGGGGTTCGGAGCTATGGCTACACCTTC CASSQDHGVRSYGYTF
TRBD2 TRBJ2-5 many TRBV20-1 TGCAGTGCTAGCGACTTGGGACTATTTCAAGAGACCCAGTACTTC CSASDLGLFQETQYF
TRBD2 TRBJ2-7 NA TRBV28 TGTGCCAGCAGTTTACTAGCGGGAGGGGAGGACGAGCAGTACTTC CASSLLAGGEDEQYF